Listed here are 4 T cell receptor beta chains from one sample, sequenced in a study of blood T cells in healthy people across ages. Primers used in a second PCR of about 7 to 12 cycles were a sample-barcoded 5' primer and a J-beta primer mix. TCRdb recomputed calls from the 5' RACE reads with MiXCR, one row per CDR3 protein. Altogether 380,000 or so distinct CDR3 sequences are present, about 55% being singletons, with the ten largest covering around 50%. Sequencing was carried out using blood. These receptors originate from a man aged 60-69 years in good health.

The sample holds many counts of this clonotype. The rearrangement links TRBV2 to TRBJ1-5; D gene unclear. The CDR3 spans 14 residues. Germline assignment: CDR1 SNHLY and CDR2 FYNNEI. Trimming removed 4 bases from V and 6 bases from J, with 13 bases in between. CDR3 in amino acids: CASSAGVGSQPQHF. The DNA of the CDR3 is TGTGCCAGCAGTGCCGGGGTTGGCAGTCAGCCCCAGCATTTT.

The genes are TRBV7-8 and TRBJ2-5; D not resolved. This CDR3 contains 14 residues. Germline V gene data show CDR1 as SGHVS and CDR2 as FQNEAQ. The V end lost 9 bases, the J end lost 3 bases, and 17 bases lay between the germline ends. The CDR3 is CASAQTETKETQYF. CDR3 DNA sequence: TGTGCCAGTGCCCAGACGGAAACAAAAGAGACCCAGTACTTC.

This rearrangement joins TRBV6-5 to TRBJ2-7; D perhaps matches TRBD2 (5 bases). Germline V gene lookup returns CDR1 MNHEY and CDR2 SVGAGI. Trimming stripped 1 base from V and 5 bases from J, with 12 bases between. The CDR3 sequence is 14 residues long. The CDR3 nucleotides are TGTGCCAGCAGTTACTTGCGGGCAGATCACGAGCAGTACTTC. This encodes CASSYLRADHEQYF.

This clonotype has at least ten counts. This chain connects TRBV7-2 to TRBJ2-4; D is perhaps TRBD2 (5 bases). This CDR3 is 17 amino acids long. Germline V lookup: CDR1 SGHTA, CDR2 FQGNSA. The V and J ends lost 4 bases and 2 bases respectively, with 18 bases between them. In DNA form, the CDR3 reads TGTGCCAGCAGCTCGCTAGATTCGGGGATAACCAAAAACATTCAGTACTTC. Amino acids: CASSSLDSGITKNIQYF.